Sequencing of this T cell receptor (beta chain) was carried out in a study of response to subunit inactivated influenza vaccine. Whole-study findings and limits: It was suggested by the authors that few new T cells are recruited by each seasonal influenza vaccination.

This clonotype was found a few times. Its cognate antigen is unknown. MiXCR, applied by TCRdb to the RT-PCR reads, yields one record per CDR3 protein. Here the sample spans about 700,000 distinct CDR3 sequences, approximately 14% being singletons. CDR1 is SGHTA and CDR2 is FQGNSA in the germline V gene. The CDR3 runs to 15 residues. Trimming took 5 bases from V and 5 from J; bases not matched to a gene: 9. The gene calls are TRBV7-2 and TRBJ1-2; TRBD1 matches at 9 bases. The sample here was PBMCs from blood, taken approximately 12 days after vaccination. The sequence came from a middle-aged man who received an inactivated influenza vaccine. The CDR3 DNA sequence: TGTGCCAGCAGCATCGCCGGGACAGGGTTTTATGGCTACACCTTC. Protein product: CASSIAGTGFYGYTF.